This T cell receptor (beta chain) emerged from a study of shared clonotypes between healthy human individuals. There are 14 residues in the CDR3. With 0 bases removed from V and 6 bases from J, the gap between germline ends came to 12 bases. The germline gives CDR1 LGHNA, CDR2 YNFKEQ. Healthy HIV-negative adults without recent acute infections or vaccinations served as donors. About 30,000 T cell genomes, or approximately 0.3 ug DNA, went into unsorted PBMC replicate PCRs. It was on ten immunoSEQ deep assay plates that unsorted PBMC DNA was sequenced. Assay: immunoSEQ multiplex PCR; the TCRdb copy retains only in-frame clones and omits some. The sample contains hundreds of thousands of clones, 60% to 85% of which appear only once.

The gene calls are TRBV4-2 and TRBJ2-7; D is uncertain. The specimen was PBMCs. This TCR was sampled from a woman aged 40 to 49 in good health. Some clones in this sample may be carry-over from other donors' samples. CDR3 sequence reads: CASSQDLVDREQYF. The CDR3 coding sequence is TGTGCCAGCAGCCAAGATTTAGTGGATCGCGAGCAGTACTTC.